In this sample, the clone carrying this T cell receptor (beta chain) turned up a few times. The sample is drawn from a study of control samples from healthy donors and cancer patients. Only in-frame clones appear in the TCRdb table, and some are missing; sequencing was by immunoSEQ multiplex PCR. This table has 100,000 to 150,000 clones, 80% to 90% appearing once. Germline CDR1 reads SGHRS; CDR2 reads YFSETQ. Trimming stripped 3 bases from V and 0 bases from J, with 9 bases between. CDR3 length equals 14 residues. The origin of this receptor is a man aged 35 to 55 in good health. The sequenced material came from blood. The chain carries TRBV5-1 and TRBJ2-5; perhaps D is TRBD1 or TRBD2 (5 bases each). CDR3: CASSSGPNQETQYF. CDR3 nucleotide sequence: TGCGCCAGCAGCTCGGGACCCAACCAAGAGACCCAGTACTTC. Using reference TRBV5-1 and TRBJ2-5 for the parts outside the CDR3, the full variable domain is KAGVTQTPRYLIKTRGQQVTLSCSPISGHRSVSWYQQTPGQGLQFLFEYFSETQRNKGNFPGRFSGRQFSNSRSEMNVSTLELGDSALYLCASSSGPNQETQYFGPGTRLLVL.